This T cell receptor (beta chain) was identified in a study of beta chain features in type 1 diabetes. Whole-study results and caveats: Patients showed naive, central memory and Treg TCRB repertoires that appeared more similar than those of healthy donors.

The CDR3 loop spans 15 amino acids. Germline CDR1 reads SGDLS; CDR2 reads YYNGEE. Trimming cost V 4 bases and J 6 bases, with 16 bases left between them. This clone has more than one count but fewer than ten. The antigen is not known. Expressed TCRB transcripts were sequenced, since all the RNA that had been isolated was reverse transcribed. The repertoire was sequenced with immunoSEQ multiplex PCR; TCRdb's copy has only in-frame clones and lacks some. Among under 450,000 clones listed, approximately 15% were seen once. This sequence joins TRBV9 and TRBJ2-2, with D possibly being TRBD2 (5 bases). Sequencing was done on a sample of naive CD4+ T cells from blood. This clonotype originated in a man aged 25-45 years in good health. The CDR3 loop is CASSLATSPAGELFF. The CDR3 DNA is TGTGCCAGCAGCCTAGCCACCTCGCCGGCCGGGGAGCTGTTTTTT.